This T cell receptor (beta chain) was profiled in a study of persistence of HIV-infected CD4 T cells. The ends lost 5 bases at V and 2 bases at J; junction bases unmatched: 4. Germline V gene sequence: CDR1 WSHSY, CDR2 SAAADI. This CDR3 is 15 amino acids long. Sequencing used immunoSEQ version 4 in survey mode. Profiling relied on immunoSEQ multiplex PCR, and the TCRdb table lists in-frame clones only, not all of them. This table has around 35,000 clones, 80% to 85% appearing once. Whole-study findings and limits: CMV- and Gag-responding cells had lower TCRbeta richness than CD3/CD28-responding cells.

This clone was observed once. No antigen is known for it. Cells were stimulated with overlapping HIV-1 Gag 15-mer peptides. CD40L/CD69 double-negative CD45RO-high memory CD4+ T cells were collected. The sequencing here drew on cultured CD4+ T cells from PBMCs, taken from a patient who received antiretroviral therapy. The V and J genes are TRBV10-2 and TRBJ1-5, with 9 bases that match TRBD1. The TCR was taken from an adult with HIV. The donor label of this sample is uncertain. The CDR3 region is CASSRQGDGNQPQHF. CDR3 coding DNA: TGCGCCAGCAGTCGACAGGGGGATGGCAATCAGCCCCAGCATTTT.